The following is a T cell receptor beta chain sequence with its context. Trimming cost V 8 bases and J 3 bases; bases outside gene matches: 14. There are 16 residues in the CDR3. Germline CDR1 MGHDK, CDR2 SYGVNS. This sample is part of a study of Graves' ophthalmopathy and Graves' hyperthyroidism. Amplified material comprised TCR beta CDR3 regions derived from RNA transcripts. HTBI primers were employed in first-round RT-PCR, then a second-round multiplex PCR followed. TCRdb re-analysed the multiplex PCR reads in MiXCR, keeping a single row per CDR3 protein. The data show about 660,000 distinct CDR3 sequences, with over 40% seen just once and around 3% held by the top ten.

This chain links TRBV25-1 with TRBJ1-1; TRBD1 agrees at 8 bases. The sample taken for sequencing was peripheral blood. This receptor was identified in an adult man with Graves' ophthalmopathy. The CDR3 is CASSPLRTGLDTEAFF. DNA of the CDR3: TGTGCCAGCTCACCTCTAAGGACAGGGTTGGACACTGAAGCTTTCTTT.